Listed below are T cell receptor beta chains from one sample, sequenced in a study of T-cell reconstitution after alpha-beta-depleted transplantation in children. Using its own MiXCR run on the PCR reads, TCRdb lists one record per CDR3 protein. The data hold fewer than 400,000 distinct CDR3 sequences, with around 20% observed a single time. Here the sequenced sample was PBMCs from the stem cell graft donor, taken from the stem cell graft. Every receptor here comes from a human donor who donated a stem cell graft to a child with acute myeloid leukemia. Each CDR3 is given with its conserved first and last residue. A D gene is named only where the DNA matches it firmly. Size is omitted from some rows. Given values are once, few, many or a class for expanded clones.

TRBJ2-1 - many TRBV21-1 CASSKMEDGNEQFF TGTGCCAGCAGCAAAATGGAGGACGGAAATGAGCAGTTCTTC
TRBJ2-1 - once TRBV29-1 CSVDLRGRDNEQFF TGCAGCGTTGATCTCAGGGGTCGGGACAATGAGCAGTTCTTC
TRBJ1-2 - few TRBV12-3/TRBV12-4 CASSYRAGSEGYTF TGTGCCAGCAGCTACCGGGCAGGGTCTGAGGGCTACACCTTC
TRBJ2-7 TRBD1 few TRBV28 CASSSRRDRVNEQYF TGTGCCAGCAGTTCCCGTCGGGACAGGGTCAACGAGCAGTACTTC
TRBJ2-2 TRBD1 - TRBV12-3/TRBV12-4 CASRTGTGMIGELFF TGTGCCAGCAGAACCGGGACAGGGATGATCGGGGAGCTGTTTTTT
TRBJ2-2 TRBD1 - TRBV7-9 CASSPWTGDTGELFF TGTGCCAGCAGCCCCTGGACAGGGGACACCGGGGAGCTGTTTTTT
TRBJ2-2 TRBD1 once TRBV11-2 CASSPGQVNTGELFF TGTGCCAGCAGCCCGGGACAGGTGAACACCGGGGAGCTGTTTTTT
TRBJ1-1 - - TRBV7-2 CASSLAIGRAEAFF TGTGCCAGCAGCTTAGCAATTGGTAGGGCAGAAGCTTTCTTT
TRBJ2-7 - few TRBV5-1 CASSLVDSAYEQYF TGCGCCAGCAGCTTGGTTGACTCGGCCTACGAGCAGTACTTC
TRBJ2-1 - - TRBV12-3/TRBV12-4 CASTKDTSSYNEQFF TGTGCCAGCACCAAAGACACGAGCTCCTACAATGAGCAGTTCTTC
TRBJ1-1 - - TRBV5-5 CASSLGIGQLNTEAFF TGTGCCAGCAGCTTGGGGATAGGACAGTTGAACACTGAAGCTTTCTTT
TRBJ2-1 TRBD1 many TRBV28 CASSNLPQGRGEQFF TGTGCCAGCAGTAACCTCCCTCAGGGCAGGGGGGAGCAGTTCTTC
TRBJ2-7 - many TRBV29-1 CSVEDSRGQLGEQYF TGCAGCGTTGAAGATTCGCGGGGCCAACTGGGCGAGCAGTACTTC
TRBJ1-2 - few TRBV28 CASSLSDYGYTF TGTGCCAGCAGTTTATCCGACTATGGCTACACCTTC
TRBJ2-3 TRBD1 few TRBV2 CATKAGTGDTDTQYF TGTGCCACTAAGGCCGGGACAGGGGACACAGATACGCAGTATTTT
TRBJ2-7 - - TRBV28 CASSWNRDYEQYF TGTGCCAGCAGTTGGAACAGGGACTACGAGCAGTACTTC
TRBJ2-7 - many TRBV12-3/TRBV12-4 CASSSSSHYEQYF TGTGCCAGCAGTTCCAGCAGCCACTACGAGCAGTACTTC
TRBJ2-5 - many TRBV5-5 CASSLSGTGETQYF TGTGCCAGCAGTCTATCAGGGACGGGAGAGACCCAGTACTTC
TRBJ2-2 - few TRBV4-1 CASSQDLRGGAGELFF TGCGCCAGCAGCCAAGATCTCAGGGGAGGGGCCGGGGAGCTGTTTTTT
TRBJ2-7 - few TRBV12-3/TRBV12-4 CASSLGAVRDEQYF TGTGCCAGCAGTTTAGGGGCAGTCCGGGACGAGCAGTACTTC
TRBJ2-5 - many TRBV4-1 CASSQGQQETQYF TGCGCCAGCAGCCAAGGACAGCAAGAGACCCAGTACTTC
TRBJ2-1 - - TRBV28 CASSPPPNEQFF TGTGCCAGCAGCCCCCCTCCCAATGAGCAGTTCTTC
TRBJ2-7 - few TRBV3-1 CASSQGLVVYEQYF TGTGCCAGCAGCCAAGGGCTAGTCGTCTACGAGCAGTACTTC
TRBJ1-6 TRBD1 - TRBV28 CASSPGQGAVSPLHF TGTGCCAGCAGTCCCGGACAGGGGGCCGTTTCACCCCTCCACTTT
TRBJ2-7 - - TRBV12-3/TRBV12-4 CASSLLATGTYEQYF TGTGCCAGCAGTTTATTGGCTACAGGAACCTACGAGCAGTACTTC
TRBJ1-1 - many TRBV12-3/TRBV12-4 CASKLGRRVAEAFF TGTGCCAGCAAACTGGGACGTAGGGTCGCTGAAGCTTTCTTT
TRBJ2-1 - - TRBV12-3/TRBV12-4 CASSAVPPLYNEQFF TGTGCCAGCTCGGCAGTTCCTCCCCTCTACAATGAGCAGTTCTTC
TRBJ2-7 TRBD1 few TRBV20-1 CSASPGTGGRAGQYF TGCAGTGCTAGCCCCGGGACAGGGGGCCGGGCGGGGCAGTACTTC
TRBJ2-1 TRBD1 - TRBV24-1 CATSDATNRDSNYNEQFF TGTGCCACCAGTGATGCAACTAACCGGGACAGCAATTACAATGAGCAGTTCTTC